The entry below gives a single TCR beta chain sequence along with its context. The sample originates from a study of technical replicates of blood from several donors. Profiled with immunoSEQ multiplex PCR; TCRdb holds only in-frame clones, not every one. This table has around 70,000 clones, 94% appearing once. Deletions cut 0 bases from V and 2 bases from J, with 12 bases between. The CDR3 runs 16 residues. CDR1 and CDR2 (germline): SGDLS, YYNGEE. The sample was T cells isolated from PBMCs. The chain links TRBV9 to TRBJ2-1; tentatively, D is TRBD1 (6 bases). This clonotype originated in a human donor in good health. This CDR3 is CASSVGGRAAYNEQFF. Here the CDR3 DNA reads TGTGCCAGCAGCGTAGGGGGGCGGGCAGCCTACAATGAGCAGTTCTTC.